This T cell receptor beta chain comes out of a study of cytomegalovirus exposure and HLA in healthy donors. The approximately 120-subject validation cohort, separate from the 666-subject first cohort, included the donors. Study-wide findings and caveats: It was about 150 TCR beta chains that were listed as cytomegalovirus-associated. Published work reported that the classifier diagnosed cytomegalovirus status with high specificity and sensitivity.

Sequencing was performed with immunoSEQ multiplex PCR; in TCRdb, only in-frame clones are kept and a portion is missing. The sample has tens of thousands of clones, about 96% seen once. For this clone: Its antigen is not identified.

Germline assignment: CDR1 SGHTA and CDR2 FQGNSA. V lost 5 bases, J lost 4 bases, and 2 bases stayed unmatched. The CDR3 is 14 amino acids. V and J are TRBV7-2 and TRBJ1-4, with TRBD1 identical over 9 bases. The receptor was isolated from a woman under 30 in good health and CMV-seronegative. The specimen sequenced was PBMCs. The CDR3 protein is CASSPGQGNEKLFF. CDR3 in DNA: TGTGCCAGCAGCCCGGGACAGGGTAATGAAAAACTGTTTTTT.